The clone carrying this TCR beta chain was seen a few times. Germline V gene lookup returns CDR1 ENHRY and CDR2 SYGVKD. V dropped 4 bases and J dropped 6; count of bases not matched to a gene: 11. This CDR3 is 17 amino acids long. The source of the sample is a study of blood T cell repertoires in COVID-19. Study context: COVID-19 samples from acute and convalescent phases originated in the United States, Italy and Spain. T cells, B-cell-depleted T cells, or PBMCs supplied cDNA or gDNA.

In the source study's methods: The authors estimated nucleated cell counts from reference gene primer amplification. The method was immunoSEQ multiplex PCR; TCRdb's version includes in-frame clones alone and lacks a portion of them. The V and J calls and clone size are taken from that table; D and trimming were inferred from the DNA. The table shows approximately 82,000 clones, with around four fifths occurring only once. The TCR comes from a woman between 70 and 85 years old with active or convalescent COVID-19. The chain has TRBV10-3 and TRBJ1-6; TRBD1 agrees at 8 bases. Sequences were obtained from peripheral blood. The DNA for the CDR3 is TGTGCCATCAGTGGGGGACTGAACAGGGGGTTTAATTCACCCCTCCACTTT. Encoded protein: CAISGGLNRGFNSPLHF.